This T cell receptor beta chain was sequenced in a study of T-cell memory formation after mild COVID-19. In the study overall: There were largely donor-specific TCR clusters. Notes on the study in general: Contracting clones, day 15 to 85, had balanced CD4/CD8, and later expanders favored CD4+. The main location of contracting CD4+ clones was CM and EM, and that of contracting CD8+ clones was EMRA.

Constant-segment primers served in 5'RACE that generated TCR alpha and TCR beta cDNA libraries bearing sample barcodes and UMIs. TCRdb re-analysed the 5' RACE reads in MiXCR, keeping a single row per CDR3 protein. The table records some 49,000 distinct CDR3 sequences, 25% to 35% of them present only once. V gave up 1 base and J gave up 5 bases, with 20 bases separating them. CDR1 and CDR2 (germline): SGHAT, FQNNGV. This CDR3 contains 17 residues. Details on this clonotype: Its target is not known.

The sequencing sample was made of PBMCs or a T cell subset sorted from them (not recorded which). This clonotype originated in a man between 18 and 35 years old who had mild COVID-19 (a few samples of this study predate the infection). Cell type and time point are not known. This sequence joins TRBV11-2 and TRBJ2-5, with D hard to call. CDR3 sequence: CASSLAVRFSVFETQYF. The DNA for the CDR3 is TGTGCCAGCAGCTTAGCGGTCCGTTTTAGTGTTTTCGAGACCCAGTACTTC.